This entry is about one TCR beta chain. Its binding antigen is unknown. Base qualities are missing; no much larger clone stands one base away. Genomic DNA was isolated from the sorted cells so that the TCRbeta CDR3 region could be sequenced. TCRbeta CDR3 regions were sequenced using the immunoSEQ Assay. TCRdb holds this immuneACCESS table with in-frame rearrangements only. Some clones are missing; in checked studies, unresolved V genes explain under half, and the rest has no known cause. The sample table holds tens of thousands of clones, of which over 80% were seen once. The biggest ten clones account for roughly 60% of the sample. The data stem from a study of OX40 agonist ivuxolimab in advanced cancers. Background for the entire study: Ivuxolimab was a fully human IgG2 agonistic monoclonal antibody targeting the costimulatory receptor OX40 (CD134). Intravenous ivuxolimab was administered to patients every 2 weeks at six dose levels: 0.01, 0.1, 0.3, 1.5, 3 and 10 mg/kg. Of the 50 to 55 patients in dose escalation, 19 had hepatocellular carcinoma, approximately 15 had melanoma, 9 had renal cell carcinoma and 9 had head and neck cancer. The dose-escalation cohort was roughly 83% male with a mean age of roughly 60 years, ranging from roughly 20 to 80. Prior anti-PD-1, anti-PD-L1 or anti-CTLA-4 therapy was permitted, and checkpoint inhibitors had been received by roughly 40% of dose-escalation patients. Partial responses occurred in three dose-escalation patients, of whom one had hepatocellular carcinoma and two had cutaneous melanoma. The point of sequencing TCRbeta in the periphery was to test whether ivuxolimab changed TCR sequence diversity and drove clonal T-cell expansion. The paper covers the monotherapy dose-escalation part of the phase I ivuxolimab trial, which included N = 52 patients.

The germline V gene encodes CDR1 SGHTA and CDR2 FQGNSA. Deletion took 3 bases off V and 9 bases off J, with a span of 9 bases between the germline ends. The CDR3 runs 12 amino acids, cysteine and phenylalanine included. Only the CDR3 DNA stays, 36 bases, in frame from base 1. Patients with autoimmune disease history or receiving systemic immunosuppression were excluded from the trial. Peripheral blood for TCR sequencing was collected from all dose cohorts at baseline, on cycle 4 day 1, and on cycle 7 day 1. The samples were drawn from a first-in-human, open-label, multicenter phase I dose-escalation trial of ivuxolimab. Adults with locally advanced or metastatic melanoma, renal cell, hepatocellular, or head and neck squamous cell carcinoma were enrolled in the trial. Before TCR sequencing, CD4+ and CD8+ T cells were separately sorted from peripheral blood. Findings and caveats that apply to the study as a whole: On average, CD8+ T cells showed more expanded clones than CD4+ T cells after ivuxolimab. In the 0.1-3.0 mg/kg groups, partial responders had among the lowest normalized peripheral clonal expansion, particularly in CD8+ T cells. At doses of 0.1 to 3.0 mg/kg, clonal expansion of both CD4+ and CD8+ blood T cells was observed from baseline to week 6. Low levels of normalized T-cell clonal expansion were also seen in some nonresponding patients. The antigen specificity of the clonally expanded peripheral T cells was not determined.

Sequencing was performed on CD4+ or CD8+ T cells sorted from blood, taken in a trial of the OX40 agonist ivuxolimab. The TCR sequence derives from an adult with an advanced solid tumor such as melanoma, head and neck, liver or kidney cancer. The sequence is built from TRBV7-2 and TRBJ2-1; the best D guess is TRBD2, with 5 bases matching. CDR3 sequence: CASSFGVGEQFF. The nucleotide sequence is given as TGTGCCAGCAGCTTCGGGGTGGGTGAGCAGTTCTTC.